Detailed here is one TCR beta chain. These data originate in a study of blood T cells in healthy people across ages. Primers used in a second PCR of roughly 7 to 12 cycles were a sample-barcoded 5' primer and a J-beta primer mix. Each of the cDNA molecules was tagged by a template-switch adaptor with 12 random nucleotides. All samples gave at least 2.5 million CDR3-containing paired-end reads. TCRdb re-called the 5' RACE reads through MiXCR, storing one row per CDR3 protein. The data contain fewer than 2 million distinct CDR3 sequences, more than 35% of them seen just once; the ten biggest clones take up 23%. This CDR3 is built from 15 residues. V shed 6 bases and J shed 7 bases, with 19 bases lying between them. The germline CDR1 and CDR2 sequences are MNHEY and SVGAGI.

The specimen sequenced was blood. V is TRBV6-5 and J is TRBJ2-1, with D perhaps TRBD2 (6 bases). The clonotype was recovered from a human donor in good health. CDR3 in amino acids: CASREGGVAGNEQFF. In DNA form, the CDR3 reads TGTGCCAGCAGGGAAGGCGGGGTCGCGGGGAATGAGCAGTTCTTC.